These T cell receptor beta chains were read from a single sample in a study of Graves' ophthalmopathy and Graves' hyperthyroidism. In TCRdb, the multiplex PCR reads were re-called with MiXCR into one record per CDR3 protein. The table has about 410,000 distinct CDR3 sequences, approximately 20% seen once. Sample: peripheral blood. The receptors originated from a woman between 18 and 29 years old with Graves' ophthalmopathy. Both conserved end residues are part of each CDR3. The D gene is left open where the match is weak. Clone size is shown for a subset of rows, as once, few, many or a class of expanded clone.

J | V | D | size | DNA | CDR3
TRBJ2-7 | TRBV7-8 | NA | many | TGTGCCAGCAGCCCCCTGCCTGCCAGGATTTCATACGAGCAGTACTTC | CASSPLPARISYEQYF
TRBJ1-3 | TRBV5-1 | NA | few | TGCGCCAGCAGCCCCTCTTTAAGGCTCTCTGGAAACACCATATATTTT | CASSPSLRLSGNTIYF
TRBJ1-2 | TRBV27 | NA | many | TGTGCCAGCAGACACACTCTTTATGGCTACACCTTC | CASRHTLYGYTF
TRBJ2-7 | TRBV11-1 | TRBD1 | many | TGTGCCAGCAGCTTTTACAGGGGGCGCTGGACGGACGAGCAGTACTTC | CASSFYRGRWTDEQYF
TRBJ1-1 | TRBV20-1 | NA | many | TGCAGGGCAGGACTTGAAGCTTTCTTT | CRAGLEAFF
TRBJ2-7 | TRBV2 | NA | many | TGTGCCAGCACTCTCCCCAGGGGGGCCTCCTACGAGCAGTACTTC | CASTLPRGASYEQYF
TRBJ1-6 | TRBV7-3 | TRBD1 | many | TGTGCCAGCAGGGCGAAGACAGGGTGGACACCCCTCCACTTT | CASRAKTGWTPLHF
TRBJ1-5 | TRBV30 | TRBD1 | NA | TGTGCCTCGAATACAGGGGGCCTTAATCAGCCCCAGCATTTT | CASNTGGLNQPQHF
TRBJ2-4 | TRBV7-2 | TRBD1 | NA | TGTGCCAGCAGCCACGACAGGGCCAACATTCAGTACTTC | CASSHDRANIQYF
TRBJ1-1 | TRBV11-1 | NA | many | TGTGCCAGCAGCTTACATGGGCCTCCCAAATTCACTGAAGCTTTCTTT | CASSLHGPPKFTEAFF
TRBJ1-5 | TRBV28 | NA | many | TGTGCCAGCAGAAATCCCAACCGGGACGGAATCAATCAGCCCCAGCATTTT | CASRNPNRDGINQPQHF
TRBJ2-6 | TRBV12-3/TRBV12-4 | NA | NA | TGTGCCAGCAGTTCATGGGGGCGAGGGGCCAACGTCCTGACTTTC | CASSSWGRGANVLTF
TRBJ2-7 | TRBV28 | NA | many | TGTGCCAGCAGTTTAGTTGGTTCCGAGCAGTACTTC | CASSLVGSEQYF
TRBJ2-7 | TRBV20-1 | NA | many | TGCAGTGCCCCGTCAGGGTCCACCTACGAGCAGTACTTC | CSAPSGSTYEQYF
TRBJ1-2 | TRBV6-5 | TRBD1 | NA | TGTGCCAGCAGTTACAGGACAGGGGATCCTCTCGGCTACACCTTC | CASSYRTGDPLGYTF
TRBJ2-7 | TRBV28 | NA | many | TGTGCCAGCAGTTCACAGGACTACGAGCAGTACTTC | CASSSQDYEQYF
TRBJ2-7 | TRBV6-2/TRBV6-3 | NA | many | TGTGCCAGCAGACCCGGGGGAATCTACGAGCAGTACTTC | CASRPGGIYEQYF
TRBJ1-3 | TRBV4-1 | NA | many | TGCGCCAGCAGCCAAGTATACGAGGGTTTCTCCCCTGGAAACACCATATATTTT | CASSQVYEGFSPGNTIYF
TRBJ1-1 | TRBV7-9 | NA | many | TGTGCCAGCAGCTTACAGGATGTGGGAGGCGGCACTGAAGCTTTCTTT | CASSLQDVGGGTEAFF
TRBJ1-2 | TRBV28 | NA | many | TGTGCCAGCAGTCCCGACCTCGGGGATGGCTACACCTTC | CASSPDLGDGYTF
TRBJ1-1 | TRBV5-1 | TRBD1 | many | TGCGCCAGCAGCTTGGCGGGGACAGGGAGAGGCACTGAAGCTTTCTTT | CASSLAGTGRGTEAFF
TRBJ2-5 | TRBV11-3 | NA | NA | TGTGCCAGCAGCCCTGGGGGACACCACCAAGAGACCCAGTACTTC | CASSPGGHHQETQYF
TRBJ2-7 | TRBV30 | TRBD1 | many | TGTGCCTGGAGTGTACTCGCGACAGGGGTCGAGCAGTACTTC | CAWSVLATGVEQYF
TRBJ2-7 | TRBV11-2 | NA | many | TGTGCCAGCAGCTTAGTTGACGGACAGTCCTACGAGCAGTACTTC | CASSLVDGQSYEQYF
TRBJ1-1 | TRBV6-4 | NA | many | TGTGCCAGCAGTGACGAGGGATCCACTGAAGCTTTCTTT | CASSDEGSTEAFF
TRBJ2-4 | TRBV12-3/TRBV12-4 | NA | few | TGTGCCAGCGGTTTAGCCCAACGCGTTCTAGCCAAAAACATTCAGTACTTC | CASGLAQRVLAKNIQYF
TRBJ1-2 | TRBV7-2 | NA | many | TGTGCCAGCAGCTCCTCGGAGGGAGGGTTAAATGGCTACACCTTC | CASSSSEGGLNGYTF
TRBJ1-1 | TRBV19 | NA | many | TGTGCCAGTAGTAGTCGGGGTTTGGCCTACACTGAAGCTTTCTTT | CASSSRGLAYTEAFF
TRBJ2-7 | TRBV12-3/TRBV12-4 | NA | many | TGTGCCAGCAGTTTAGCGGGGACGATCTACGAGCAGTACTTC | CASSLAGTIYEQYF
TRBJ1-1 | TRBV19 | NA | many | TGTGCCAGTAGTATTGCAACGGGGAACACTGAAGCTTTCTTT | CASSIATGNTEAFF
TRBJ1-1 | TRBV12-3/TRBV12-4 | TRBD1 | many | TGTGCCAGCAGCCCAGCCGGGACAGGGGGGAAGGCTTTCTTT | CASSPAGTGGKAFF
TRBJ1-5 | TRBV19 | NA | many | TGTGCCAGTATGACAGCCAATCAGCCCCAGCATTTT | CASMTANQPQHF
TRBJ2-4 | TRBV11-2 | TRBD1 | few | TGTGCCAGCAGCTTAGGGACAGGGTACAACATTCAGTACTTC | CASSLGTGYNIQYF
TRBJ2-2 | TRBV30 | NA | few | TGTGCCTGGAGTCTCCAAACTAGGCTGGGCACCGGGGAGCTGTTTTTT | CAWSLQTRLGTGELFF
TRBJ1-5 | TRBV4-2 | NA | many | TGTGCCAGCAGCCAAATGGAGACAGGTCATCAGCCCCAGCATTTT | CASSQMETGHQPQHF
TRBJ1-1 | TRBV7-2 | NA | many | TGTGCCAGCAGCTTAGTCAGCTGGAACACTGAAGCTTTCTTT | CASSLVSWNTEAFF
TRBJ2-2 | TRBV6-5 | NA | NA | TGTGCCAGCAGTTACTTTCCAGGGGTAAACACCGGGGAGCTGTTTTTT | CASSYFPGVNTGELFF
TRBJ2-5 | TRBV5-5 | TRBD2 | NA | TGTGCCGGCAGCCGCGGGGGGCCACGGTCGGAGACCCAGTACTTC | CAGSRGGPRSETQYF
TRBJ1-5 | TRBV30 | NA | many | TGTGCCTGGAGTCCCTGGACAGCTAATCAGCCCCAGCATTTT | CAWSPWTANQPQHF
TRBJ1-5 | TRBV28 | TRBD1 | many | TGTGCCAGCAGTCCCAACAGGGGGGTAATCAATCAGCCCCAGCATTTT | CASSPNRGVINQPQHF
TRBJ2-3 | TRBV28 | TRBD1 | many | TGTGCCAGCAGTCTGGGGACAGCCCCGAGCACAGATACGCAGTATTTT | CASSLGTAPSTDTQYF
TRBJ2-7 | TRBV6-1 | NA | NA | TGTGCCAGCAAACGATTAGCGGCATACTACGAGCAGTACTTC | CASKRLAAYYEQYF
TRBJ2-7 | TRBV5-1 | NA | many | TGCGCCAGCAGTCCCGGCAGTCGGACCTACGAGCAGTACTTC | CASSPGSRTYEQYF
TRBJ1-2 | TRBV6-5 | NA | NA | TGTGCCAGCAGTTCCGGGACCATAAACTATGGCTACACCTTC | CASSSGTINYGYTF
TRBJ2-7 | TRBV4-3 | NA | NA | TGCGCCAGCAGCCAGGGGGGAGGTCTAGTCTCCGAGCAGTACTTC | CASSQGGGLVSEQYF
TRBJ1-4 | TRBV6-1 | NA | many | TGTGCCAGCAGTGAAACGGGAGGGGGAGGGAGTGAAAAACTGTTTTTT | CASSETGGGGSEKLFF
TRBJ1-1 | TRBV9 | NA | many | TGTGCCAGCAGCCCCCATTCGGGGTGGGGAGCTTTCTTT | CASSPHSGWGAFF
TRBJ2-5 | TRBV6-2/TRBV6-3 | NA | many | TGTGCCAGCACCGACCTAGCCCCGGAGACCCAGTACTTC | CASTDLAPETQYF
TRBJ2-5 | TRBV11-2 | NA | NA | TGTGCCAGCAGCTTAACCCCCGGGGGGACAGGGACCCAGTACTTC | CASSLTPGGTGTQYF
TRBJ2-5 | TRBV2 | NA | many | TGTGCCAGTAGGACAGTTGAAGAGACCCAGTACTTC | CASRTVEETQYF
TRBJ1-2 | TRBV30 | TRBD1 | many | TGTGCCTGGAGAGGGTATGGCAGGGGGCATGGCTACACCTTC | CAWRGYGRGHGYTF